This entry lists 25 T cell receptor beta chains sequenced from one sample in a study of T-cell memory formation after mild COVID-19. Using its own MiXCR run on the 5' RACE reads, TCRdb lists one record per CDR3 protein. The sample lists over 120,000 distinct CDR3 sequences; 15% to 20% were seen once. The sequencing input was PBMCs or a T cell subset sorted from them (not recorded which). The receptors were sampled from an adult woman who had mild COVID-19 (a few samples of this study predate the infection). Cell type and time point are not known.

This clonotype is a singleton in its sample. CDR3 DNA sequence: TGTGCCAGCAGCTTCCAACCATTAGAGCAGTTCTTC. This encodes CASSFQPLEQFF. This sequence joins TRBV7-9 and TRBJ2-1, with D unclear. Germline loops: CDR1 SEHNR, CDR2 FQNEAQ (reference sequence). Trimming took off 3 bases at V and 10 bases at J, with 10 bases between the two ends. This CDR3 has 12 amino acids.

This clonotype was counted between two and nine times. The chain carries TRBV20-1 and TRBJ2-7; possibly TRBD2 for D (6 bases). This CDR3 region has 13 residues. Trimming removed 6 bases from V and 2 bases from J, with 14 bases in between. The V gene's germline CDR1 is DFQATT and CDR2 SNEGSKA (reference sequence). The CDR3 sequence: CSAFPGGAYEQYF. The CDR3 bases are TGCAGTGCCTTTCCCGGAGGGGCCTACGAGCAGTACTTC.

The rearrangement uses TRBV6-1 and TRBJ2-2, with D possibly being TRBD1 (6 bases). The CDR3 is 13 amino acids. Trimming took off 5 bases at V and 5 bases at J, with 9 bases between the two ends. The germline CDR1 and CDR2 sequences are MNHNS and SASEGT. DNA of the CDR3: TGTGCCAGCAGTACACAGGGAACCGGGGAGCTGTTTTTT. It encodes CASSTQGTGELFF.

The chain recombines TRBV10-3 with TRBJ2-1; TRBD2 matches 9 bases. This CDR3 is built from 15 residues. V lost 2 bases and J lost 6; bases outside the gene matches: 5. Germline CDR1 reads ENHRY; CDR2 reads SYGVKD. As DNA, the CDR3 is TGTGCCATCAGTGAGGAAGCGGGAGGCCTCAATGAGCAGTTCTTC. Protein: CAISEEAGGLNEQFF.

The J gene is TRBJ2-7, the V gene TRBV30; 8 nucleotides line up with TRBD1. This CDR3 is built from 14 residues. The V gene's germline CDR1 is GTSNPN and CDR2 SVGIG (reference sequence). V was pared by 3 bases and J by 5 bases, with 9 bases of the junction left unmatched. The CDR3 DNA reads TGTGCCTGGAGCCTCGGACAGGGTGGTAACGAGCAGTACTTC. Amino acid sequence: CAWSLGQGGNEQYF.

This clonotype was seen more than once but under ten times. V usage is TRBV20-1 and J usage is TRBJ2-3, with D possibly TRBD2 on 6 matching bases. The CDR3 consists of 12 residues. Germline V gene data show CDR1 as DFQATT and CDR2 as SNEGSKA (reference sequence). Trimming took off 7 bases at V and 2 bases at J, with 10 bases between the two ends. CDR3 sequence (DNA): TGCAGTGTGCGGGGCCTCACAGATACGCAGTATTTT. Its protein product is CSVRGLTDTQYF.

There are a few counts of this clonotype. CDR3: CASSQGSRQGDTGELFF. The CDR3 DNA is TGCGCCAGCAGCCAAGGGAGCAGACAGGGGGACACCGGGGAGCTGTTTTTT. J is TRBJ2-2 and V is TRBV4-3, with 9 bases fitting TRBD1. The CDR3 is 17 residues long. Germline V lookup: CDR1 LGHNA, CDR2 YSLEER. The trim removed 1 base at V and 3 bases at J, leaving 6 bases unmatched.

This clonotype was seen at least ten times. The V call is TRBV5-1, the J call TRBJ2-3; D gene uncertain. The CDR3 is 12 amino acids. From germline, CDR1 is SGHRS and CDR2 YFSETQ. V lost 0 bases to trimming and J lost 10 bases, with 9 bases between them. The CDR3, as DNA: TGCGCCAGCAGCTTGGATCAGGCCGCGCAGTATTTT. As protein: CASSLDQAAQYF.

This clonotype was seen a handful of times. The rearrangement links TRBV5-1 to TRBJ2-1; 8 positions agree with TRBD2. The V and J ends lost 4 bases and 5 bases, in that order; junction bases with no gene match: 5. CDR1 is SGHRS and CDR2 is YFSETQ in the germline V gene. The CDR3 sequence is 14 residues long. CDR3 protein: CASSTGGPNNEQFF. CDR3 in DNA: TGCGCCAGCAGCACGGGGGGGCCGAACAATGAGCAGTTCTTC.

The chain joins TRBV4-3 to TRBJ2-1, with 7 bases aligning to TRBD2. In germline, CDR1 is LGHNA, CDR2 YSLEER. The CDR3 is made up of 17 amino acids. The trim removed 0 bases at V and 0 bases at J, leaving 5 bases unmatched. The CDR3 here is CASSQDMGGSSYNEQFF. CDR3 in DNA: TGCGCCAGCAGCCAAGATATGGGCGGGAGCTCCTACAATGAGCAGTTCTTC.

The chain couples TRBV19 to TRBJ2-3; TRBD2 aligns across 8 bases. The CDR3 sequence is 15 residues long. Germline V CDR1 and CDR2: LNHDA, SQIVND (reference sequence). Trimming took 7 bases from V and 1 from J; bases not matched to a gene: 7. The CDR3 nucleotides read TGTGCCAGTACCCTTAGGGGACTAGGCACAGATACGCAGTATTTT. Protein product: CASTLRGLGTDTQYF.

Regarding this clonotype: A read error may produce the germline difference seen at one junction end. The chain is built from TRBV5-1 and TRBJ1-5, with D unresolved. Germline-derived CDR1 and CDR2 are SGHRS and YFSETQ. The CDR3 totals 13 residues. The CDR3 sequence is CASSLNGDQPQRF. The DNA of the CDR3 is TGCGCCAGCAGCTTGAACGGGGATCAGCCCCAGCGTTTT.

This clonotype was counted a few times. V gene TRBV10-3 combines with J gene TRBJ2-3, with TRBD1 as a possible D gene (6 bases). The V and J ends lost 6 bases and 5 bases respectively, with 27 bases between them. CDR1 and CDR2 from the germline V gene are ENHRY and SYGVKD. CDR3 length equals 18 residues. The CDR3 reads CAISQGVNLGARGDTQYF. CDR3 bases: TGTGCCATCAGCCAGGGCGTTAATTTGGGGGCGCGAGGAGATACGCAGTATTTT.

The chain joins TRBV5-1 to TRBJ2-5; 8 nucleotides agree with TRBD1. J gave up 3 bases and V 2 bases, and 3 bases lay outside the gene matches. Germline V CDR1 and CDR2: SGHRS, YFSETQ. The length of the CDR3 is 14 residues. The CDR3 nucleotides read TGCGCCAGCAGCTTTTCGACAGGGGAAGAGACCCAGTACTTC. This codes for CASSFSTGEETQYF.

J is TRBJ2-5 and V is TRBV7-9; perhaps TRBD1 as D (6 bases). Germline CDR1 SEHNR, CDR2 FQNEAQ (reference sequence). Trimming pared 5 bases from V and 3 bases from J, leaving 16 bases between. The CDR3 consists of 15 residues. The CDR3 DNA sequence: TGTGCCAGCAGCCCCAGGAGGACAGCAAAAGAGACCCAGTACTTC. This encodes CASSPRRTAKETQYF.

This sequence joins TRBV5-4 and TRBJ2-4; 7 nucleotides match TRBD2. Germline CDR1 and CDR2: SGHNT and YYREEE (reference sequence). After removal of 4 bases from V and 5 bases from J, the junction contained 9 bases not matched to a gene. This CDR3 has 15 amino acids. The CDR3 DNA reads as TGTGCCAGCAGCCAAGGGTTGCTAGCGGAAAACATTCAGTACTTC. Translation: CASSQGLLAENIQYF.

The V gene is TRBV5-1, the J gene TRBJ2-7, with unresolved D. In germline, CDR1 is SGHRS, CDR2 YFSETQ. The CDR3 runs 18 residues. V shed 0 bases and J shed 7 bases, with 26 bases lying between them. CDR3 coding DNA: TGCGCCAGCAGCTTGGCTACGGACCCGACCTGGAACGTGAGGGAGCAGTACTTC. It translates to CASSLATDPTWNVREQYF.

The rearrangement uses TRBV12-3 or TRBV12-4 and TRBJ2-3; tentative D call: TRBD1 (6 bases). V gave up 2 bases and J gave up 4 bases, with 10 bases separating them. The CDR3 spans 14 residues. This CDR3 reads CASSLNREPDTQYF. Here the CDR3 DNA reads TGTGCCAGCAGTTTAAACAGGGAGCCAGATACGCAGTATTTT.

This clonotype was detected a few times. The chain recombines TRBV20-1 with TRBJ2-5; TRBD1 agrees at 8 bases. The trim removed 0 bases at V and 5 bases at J, leaving 5 bases unmatched. Per germline, CDR1 DFQATT and CDR2 SNEGSKA (reference sequence). This CDR3 is 14 amino acids long. The CDR3 here is CSARDQGAFETQYF. The CDR3, as DNA: TGCAGTGCTAGAGATCAGGGGGCTTTTGAGACCCAGTACTTC.

This clonotype appeared a few times. The chain combines TRBV6-2 or TRBV6-3 with TRBJ2-2; the match to TRBD2 covers 7 bases. Germline-derived CDR1 and CDR2 are MNHEY and SVGEGT. With V trimmed by 6 bases and J by 6 bases, 10 bases remained unmatched. CDR3 length: 15 amino acids. CDR3 DNA: TGTGCCAGCAGGCGGGCTAGCGGAGGCGCCGGGGAGCTGTTTTTT. Residues: CASRRASGGAGELFF.

This clonotype occurred a few times. This chain connects TRBV12-3 or TRBV12-4 to TRBJ2-1; no definite D call. V gave up 5 bases and J gave up 0 bases, with 8 bases separating them. The CDR3 is made up of 14 amino acids. For the CDR3, the DNA is TGTGCCAGCAGTGACACTGTCTCCTACAATGAGCAGTTCTTC. This sequence encodes CASSDTVSYNEQFF.

V usage is TRBV9 and J usage is TRBJ2-7; 7 bases align to TRBD2. V trimming: 4 bases; J trimming: 7 bases; junction bases outside the gene matches: 14. CDR1 is SGDLS, CDR2 YYNGEE, per germline. The CDR3 is made up of 15 amino acids. CDR3 residues: CASSPRGVQLSEQYF. The CDR3 region has the DNA TGTGCCAGCAGCCCCCGGGGGGTTCAACTGTCTGAGCAGTACTTC.

This clonotype was observed a handful of times. This CDR3 is CSVGGDGEQFF. CDR3 in DNA: TGCAGCGTCGGGGGTGATGGTGAGCAGTTCTTC. The chain carries TRBV29-1 and TRBJ2-1; possible D gene TRBD2, 6 bases. In germline, CDR1 is SQVTM, CDR2 ANQGSEA. This CDR3 has 11 residues. V was trimmed by 6 bases and J by 9 bases, leaving 12 bases between them.

This clonotype was seen a few times. The chain uses TRBV25-1 and TRBJ2-7; D is unclear. Trimming pared 1 base from V and 3 bases from J, leaving 13 bases between. CDR1 MGHDK and CDR2 SYGVNS come from the germline V gene. CDR3 size: 15 residues. CDR3 nucleotide sequence: TGTGCCAGCAGTGAATCTACTGCAGACTTCTACGAGCAGTACTTC. Residues: CASSESTADFYEQYF.

The table lists this clonotype with a few counts. CDR3 in amino acids: CSARSDMVGETQYF. CDR3 DNA sequence: TGCAGCGCTAGAAGCGACATGGTCGGGGAGACCCAGTACTTC. The chain carries TRBV29-1 and TRBJ2-5; no reliable D call. V was pared by 7 bases and J by 5 bases, with 20 bases between. Germline V gene sequence: CDR1 SQVTM, CDR2 ANQGSEA. This CDR3 has 14 amino acids.